This T cell receptor beta chain was found in a study of cytomegalovirus exposure and HLA in healthy donors. Study information: Genotyping showed less than 85% of 398 donors falling in the Caucasian-associated ancestry cluster.

PCR amplification relied on 60 Vbeta primers (plus 13 Jbeta primers). Using immunoSEQ multiplex PCR, the repertoire was profiled, and TCRdb retains in-frame clones only, with some absent. The sample consists of over 100,000 clones, approximately 80% of them appearing once. General observations from the study: Later analysis identified several of the most significant clusters that appeared linked to common viral pathogens.

On this clone itself: Its target is not known.

Looked up from germline, CDR1 is KGHSH and CDR2 is LQKENI. CDR3 length: 14 amino acids. The V end was cut by 3 bases, the J end by 2 bases, with 8 bases between. The sample taken for sequencing was PBMCs. The TCR was taken from a man between 35 and 55 years old in good health and CMV-seropositive. J is TRBJ1-5 and V is TRBV18, with D uncertain. CDR3 in amino acids: CASSPSVRNQPQHF. The CDR3 bases are TGTGCCAGCTCACCTTCAGTTCGCAATCAGCCCCAGCATTTT.